Presented here are 25 T cell receptor beta chains from one specimen sequenced in a study of early T cells in non-severe SARS-CoV-2 infection. TCRdb ran MiXCR on the 5' RACE reads and lists one entry per CDR3 protein. This table has roughly 57,000 distinct CDR3 sequences, approximately 13% appearing once. The sequenced sample was whole blood, obtained at baseline. The receptors stem from an adult who was a healthcare worker with PCR-confirmed SARS-CoV-2 infection or an uninfected control (not recorded which).

With regard to this clonotype: A read error is possible here, since a much larger clone lies one base away. The chain recombines TRBV7-2 with TRBJ1-4; D unclear. Germline V gene sequence: CDR1 SGHTA, CDR2 FQGNSA. The V and J ends lost 3 bases and 10 bases respectively, with 12 bases between them. The length of the CDR3 is 13 residues. The CDR3 sequence: CASSLTILGKLFF. CDR3 in DNA: TGTGCCAGCAGCTTGACGATACTTGGAAAACTGTTTTTT.

This clonotype has just a few counts. The chain combines TRBV13 with TRBJ2-5; 8 bases line up with TRBD2. The germline gives CDR1 PRHDT, CDR2 FYEKMQ (reference sequence). V shed 6 bases and J 2 bases; nucleotides not matched to a gene: 8. This CDR3 has 15 amino acids. CDR3 sequence: CASRQGAGVQETQYF. CDR3 coding DNA: TGTGCCAGCAGGCAAGGAGCGGGAGTTCAAGAGACCCAGTACTTC.

The V call is TRBV3-1, the J call TRBJ1-2; no definite D call. CDR3 length: 15 amino acids. Trimming stripped 1 base from V and 6 bases from J, with 15 bases between. Germline V gene lookup returns CDR1 LGHDT and CDR2 YNNKEL (reference sequence). The CDR3 loop reads CASSQGPGSRDGYTF. In nucleotides, the CDR3 is TGTGCCAGCAGCCAAGGACCGGGATCTCGGGATGGCTACACCTTC.

Ten or more counts support this clonotype. The chain carries TRBV7-2 and TRBJ2-7, with D perhaps matching TRBD2 (5 bases). There are 13 residues in the CDR3. Trimming removed 5 bases at V and 7 bases at J, with 15 bases between. From germline, CDR1 is SGHTA and CDR2 FQGNSA. In nucleotides, the CDR3 is TGTGCCAGCAGCCAAATCCGGGGTCGGGAGCAGTACTTC. This codes for CASSQIRGREQYF.

The rearrangement links TRBV29-1 to TRBJ2-1; D ambiguous. The CDR3 is made up of 13 amino acids. Germline values: CDR1 SQVTM, CDR2 ANQGSEA. Between the trimmed V and J ends, which lost 4 bases and 3 bases, there was a span of 10 bases. For the CDR3, the DNA is TGCAGCGTTGTTTCCCCAGACTACAATGAGCAGTTCTTC. Its protein product is CSVVSPDYNEQFF.

This clonotype was seen ten or more times. The rearrangement joins TRBV12-3 or TRBV12-4 to TRBJ1-1; 11 bases are shared with TRBD1. J lost 11 bases, V lost 6 bases, and 11 bases had no gene match. This CDR3 is built from 14 residues. In DNA form, the CDR3 reads TGTGCCAGCAGCCCCGGGACAGGGGGGCATTCGGCTTTCTTT. It yields the protein CASSPGTGGHSAFF.

Here the CDR3 reads CASSLVLGDTQYF. CDR3 in DNA: TGCGCCAGCAGCCTCGTTTTAGGAGATACGCAGTATTTT. The V call is TRBV5-1, the J call TRBJ2-3; D is unclear. The V and J ends lost 4 bases and 5 bases respectively, with 11 bases between them. The length of the CDR3 is 13 residues. Germline lookup yields CDR1 SGHRS and CDR2 YFSETQ.

This clonotype has at least ten counts. The genes are TRBV3-1 and TRBJ2-7; the D gene is possibly TRBD1 (5 bases). Trimming cost V 7 bases and J 0 bases, with 13 bases left between them. The CDR3 is made up of 14 amino acids. Germline values: CDR1 LGHDT, CDR2 YNNKEL (reference sequence). The CDR3 DNA sequence: TGTGCCAGCACCGCCAGGGTCTACTCCTACGAGCAGTACTTC. Amino acids: CASTARVYSYEQYF.

The chain couples TRBV4-1 to TRBJ1-4; D is unresolved. This CDR3 has 16 amino acids. V was cut by 3 bases and J by 6 bases, with 17 bases left in between. CDR1 and CDR2 from the germline V gene are MGHRA and YSYEKL. The CDR3 nucleotides are TGCGCCAGCAGCCACCTACAAGGAGGCCCTCATGAAAAACTGTTTTTT. It encodes CASSHLQGGPHEKLFF.

This chain links TRBV30 with TRBJ1-2; possibly TRBD1 for D (5 bases). The CDR3 is 11 residues long. The germline gives CDR1 GTSNPN, CDR2 SVGIG (reference sequence). The germline V and J ends were trimmed by 0 bases and 14 bases, with 13 bases remaining between them. CDR3 in DNA: TGTGCCTGGAGTGTCGGGACGGCGCTTACCTTC. Protein: CAWSVGTALTF.

The rearrangement links TRBV19 to TRBJ1-5; D not certain. This CDR3 is built from 14 residues. Germline V gene lookup returns CDR1 LNHDA and CDR2 SQIVND (reference sequence). V gave up 5 bases and J gave up 4 bases, with 12 bases separating them. This chain's CDR3 is CASSEDGGNQPQHF. The CDR3 region has the DNA TGTGCCAGTAGTGAGGACGGTGGGAATCAGCCCCAGCATTTT.

This clonotype was detected a few times. The chain employs TRBV2 and TRBJ2-3; TRBD2 agrees at 10 bases. The CDR3 runs 12 residues. Looked up from germline, CDR1 is SNHLY and CDR2 is FYNNEI. V shed 10 bases and J 6 bases; nucleotides not matched to a gene: 4. The CDR3 region has the DNA TGTGCCATCGAGCGGGGGGGCGATACGCAGTATTTT. Translation: CAIERGGDTQYF.

The rearrangement links TRBV7-9 to TRBJ1-5; unclear D gene. V lost 1 base to trimming and J lost 6 bases, with 4 bases between them. CDR1 is SEHNR, CDR2 FQNEAQ, per germline (reference sequence). The CDR3 contains 12 residues. Written as DNA, the CDR3 is TGTGCCAGCAGCTTAGTGGGTCAGCCCCAGCATTTT. This sequence encodes CASSLVGQPQHF.

The chain links TRBV25-1 to TRBJ1-2; possibly TRBD1 for D (5 bases). Germline V gene lookup returns CDR1 MGHDK and CDR2 SYGVNS. V lost 1 base and J 8 bases, leaving 8 bases between the germline ends. This CDR3 has 12 amino acids. CDR3 sequence reads: CASSESGRGYTF. The CDR3, as DNA: TGTGCCAGCAGTGAATCAGGGCGCGGCTACACCTTC.

This clonotype was found a few times. This chain links TRBV19 with TRBJ1-2; no clear D gene. V was cut by 5 bases and J by 1 base, with 11 bases left in between. This CDR3 comprises 14 residues. Germline V lookup: CDR1 LNHDA, CDR2 SQIVND (reference sequence). The CDR3 sequence: CASSPRLFNYGYTF. CDR3 sequence (DNA): TGTGCCAGTAGTCCTCGCCTCTTTAACTATGGCTACACCTTC.

This clonotype has ten or more counts. V usage is TRBV4-2 and J usage is TRBJ2-7; no definite D call. The germline gives CDR1 LGHNA, CDR2 YNFKEQ. V lost 0 bases and J lost 2, with 11 bases in between. There are 15 residues in the CDR3. CDR3 amino acids: CASSQDRTATYEQYF. The CDR3 DNA sequence: TGTGCCAGCAGCCAAGATCGTACAGCAACCTACGAGCAGTACTTC.

This clonotype was counted a few times. The chain combines TRBV18 with TRBJ1-1, with TRBD1 matching over 8 bases. The CDR3 consists of 14 residues. V lost 3 bases to trimming and J lost 3 bases; unmatched junction nucleotides: 3. Germline assignment: CDR1 KGHSH and CDR2 LQKENI. CDR3 amino acids: CASSPRGRDTEAFF. Here the CDR3 DNA reads TGTGCCAGCTCACCCAGGGGGCGAGACACTGAAGCTTTCTTT.

This chain connects TRBV19 to TRBJ1-2; D possibly corresponds to TRBD1 (6 bases). The CDR3 has 14 amino acids. V dropped 7 bases and J dropped 0 bases, with 12 bases sitting between them. Germline-derived CDR1 and CDR2 are LNHDA and SQIVND (reference sequence). This CDR3 is CASTKQGSNYGYTF. The CDR3 DNA reads as TGTGCCAGTACAAAACAGGGATCTAACTATGGCTACACCTTC.

This clonotype was counted between two and nine times. The V gene is TRBV29-1, the J gene TRBJ2-4; no definite D call. Trimming took off 3 bases at V and 0 bases at J, with 6 bases between the two ends. The CDR3 is 13 amino acids. CDR1 is SQVTM and CDR2 is ANQGSEA in the germline V gene. The CDR3 spells CSVDGPAKNIQYF. CDR3 bases: TGCAGCGTTGACGGCCCAGCCAAAAACATTCAGTACTTC.

A few counts support this clonotype. The CDR3 reads CASSYGGVWNEQFF. DNA of the CDR3: TGTGCCAGCAGTTACGGAGGGGTGTGGAATGAGCAGTTCTTC. This sequence joins TRBV6-5 and TRBJ2-1; maybe TRBD2 (6 bases). The CDR3 runs 14 residues. Germline lookup yields CDR1 MNHEY and CDR2 SVGAGI. Deletions cut 2 bases from V and 7 bases from J, with 12 bases between.

This clonotype turned up a few times. V and J are TRBV3-1 and TRBJ1-1; TRBD1 matches at 9 bases. The germline CDR1 and CDR2 sequences are LGHDT and YNNKEL (reference sequence). V trimming: 4 bases; J trimming: 11 bases; junction bases outside the gene matches: 8. The CDR3 contains 13 residues. The CDR3 DNA reads as TGTGCCAGCAGCCGGGATAAGACAGGGGGGGCTTTCTTT. Translating gives CASSRDKTGGAFF.

This clonotype was counted a few times. The V gene is TRBV29-1, the J gene TRBJ1-3; tentatively, D is TRBD1 (5 bases). In germline, CDR1 is SQVTM, CDR2 ANQGSEA. The CDR3 has 13 amino acids. Between the trimmed V and J ends, which lost 7 bases and 2 bases, there was a span of 12 bases. The CDR3, as DNA: TGCAGCGCTTCCCGGGACCCTGGAAACACCATATATTTT. Translation: CSASRDPGNTIYF.

This clonotype turned up a few times. The rearrangement uses TRBV5-4 and TRBJ2-2; TRBD2 might be the D (6 bases). V was cut by 2 bases and J by 1 base, with 9 bases left in between. The germline CDR1 and CDR2 sequences are SGHNT and YYREEE (reference sequence). The CDR3 extends over 15 amino acids. In nucleotides, the CDR3 is TGTGCCAGCAGCTTCGGCGGGATGAACACCGGGGAGCTGTTTTTT. Protein: CASSFGGMNTGELFF.

The V and J genes are TRBV4-3 and TRBJ2-1; tentatively, D is TRBD1 or TRBD2 (5 bases each). Per germline, CDR1 LGHNA and CDR2 YSLEER. This CDR3 is built from 16 residues. The germline V and J ends were trimmed by 0 bases and 6 bases, with 15 bases remaining between them. The CDR3 coding sequence is TGCGCCAGCAGCCAAGATATCCAGGGAGACAGCAATGAGCAGTTCTTC. Its protein is CASSQDIQGDSNEQFF.

This clonotype came up a few times. The V call is TRBV18, the J call TRBJ2-5, with TRBD1 identical over 10 bases. The germline gives CDR1 KGHSH, CDR2 LQKENI. V gave up 3 bases and J gave up 3 bases; unmatched junction bases: 1. The CDR3 spans 14 residues. CDR3 sequence: CASSPGTGEETQYF. For the CDR3, the DNA is TGTGCCAGCTCACCCGGGACAGGGGAAGAGACCCAGTACTTC.